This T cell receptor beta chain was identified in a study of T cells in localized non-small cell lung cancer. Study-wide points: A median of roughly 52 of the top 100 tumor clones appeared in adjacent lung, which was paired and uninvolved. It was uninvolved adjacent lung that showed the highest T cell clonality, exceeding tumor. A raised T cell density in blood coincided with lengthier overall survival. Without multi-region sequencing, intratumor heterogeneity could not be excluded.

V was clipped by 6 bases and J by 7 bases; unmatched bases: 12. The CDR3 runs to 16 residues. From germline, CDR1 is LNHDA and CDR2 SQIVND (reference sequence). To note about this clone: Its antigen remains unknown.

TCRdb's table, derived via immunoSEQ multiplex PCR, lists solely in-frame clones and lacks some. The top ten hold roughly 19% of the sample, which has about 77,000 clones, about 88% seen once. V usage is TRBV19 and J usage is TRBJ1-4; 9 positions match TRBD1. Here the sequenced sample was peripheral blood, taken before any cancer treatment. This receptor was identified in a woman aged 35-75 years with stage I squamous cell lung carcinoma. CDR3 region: CASRTTTGGWFEKLFF. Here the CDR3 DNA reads TGTGCCAGTAGGACAACAACAGGGGGCTGGTTTGAAAAACTGTTTTTT.